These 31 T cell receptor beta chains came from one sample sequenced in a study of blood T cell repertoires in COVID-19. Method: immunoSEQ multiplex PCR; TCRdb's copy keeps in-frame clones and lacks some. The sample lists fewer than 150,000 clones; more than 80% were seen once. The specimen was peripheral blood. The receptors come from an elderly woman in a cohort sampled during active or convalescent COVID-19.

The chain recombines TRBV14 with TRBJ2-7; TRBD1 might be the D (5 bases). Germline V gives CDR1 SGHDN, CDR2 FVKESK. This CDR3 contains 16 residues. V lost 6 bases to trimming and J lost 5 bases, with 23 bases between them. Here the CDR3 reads CASSPLRGTPANEQYF. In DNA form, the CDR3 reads TGTGCCAGCAGTCCTCTTAGGGGTACCCCCGCCAACGAGCAGTACTTC.

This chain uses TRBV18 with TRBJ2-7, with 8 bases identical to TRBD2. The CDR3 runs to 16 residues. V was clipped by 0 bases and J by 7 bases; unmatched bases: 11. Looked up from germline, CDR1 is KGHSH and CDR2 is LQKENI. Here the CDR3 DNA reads TGTGCCAGCTCACCACCCTTTTTAGGCGGGGGGAGAGAGCAGTACGTC. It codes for CASSPPFLGGGREQYV.

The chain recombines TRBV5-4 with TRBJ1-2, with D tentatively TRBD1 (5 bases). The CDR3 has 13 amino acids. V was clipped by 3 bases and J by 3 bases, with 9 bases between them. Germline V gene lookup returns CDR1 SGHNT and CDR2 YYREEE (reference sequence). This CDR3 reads CASSSGTHYGYTF. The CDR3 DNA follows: TGTGCCAGCAGCTCCGGGACTCACTATGGCTACACCTTC.

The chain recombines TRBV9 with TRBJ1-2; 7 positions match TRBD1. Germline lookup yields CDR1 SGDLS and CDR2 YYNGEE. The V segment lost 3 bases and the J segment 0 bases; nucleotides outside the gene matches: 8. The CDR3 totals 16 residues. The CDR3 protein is CASSGDRERPNYGYTF. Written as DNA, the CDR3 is TGTGCCAGCAGCGGCGACAGGGAAAGGCCTAACTATGGCTACACCTTC.

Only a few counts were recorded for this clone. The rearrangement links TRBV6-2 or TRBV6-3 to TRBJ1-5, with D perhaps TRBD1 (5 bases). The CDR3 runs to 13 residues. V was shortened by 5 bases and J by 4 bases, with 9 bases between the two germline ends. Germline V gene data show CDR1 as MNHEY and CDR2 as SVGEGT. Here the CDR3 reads CASSRTLNQPQHF. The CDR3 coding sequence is TGTGCCAGCAGTAGGACACTTAATCAGCCCCAGCATTTT.

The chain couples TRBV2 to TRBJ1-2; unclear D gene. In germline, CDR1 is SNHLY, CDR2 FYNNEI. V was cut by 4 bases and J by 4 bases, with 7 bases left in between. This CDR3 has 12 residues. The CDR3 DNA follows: TGTGCCAGCAGTGTGGGCATCTATGGCTACACCTTC. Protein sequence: CASSVGIYGYTF.

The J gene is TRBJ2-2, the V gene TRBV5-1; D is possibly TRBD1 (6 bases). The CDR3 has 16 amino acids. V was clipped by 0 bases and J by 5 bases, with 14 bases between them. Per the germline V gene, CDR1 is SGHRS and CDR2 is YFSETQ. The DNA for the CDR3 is TGCGCCAGCAGCTTGGAGGACAGACGTAATACCGGGGAGCTGTTTTTT. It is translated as CASSLEDRRNTGELFF.

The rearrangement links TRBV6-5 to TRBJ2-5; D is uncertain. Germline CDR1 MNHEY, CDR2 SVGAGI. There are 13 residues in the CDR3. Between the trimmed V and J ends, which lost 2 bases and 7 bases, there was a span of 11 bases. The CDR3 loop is CASSYPGLGTQYF. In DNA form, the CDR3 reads TGTGCCAGCAGTTACCCAGGTTTAGGGACCCAGTACTTC.

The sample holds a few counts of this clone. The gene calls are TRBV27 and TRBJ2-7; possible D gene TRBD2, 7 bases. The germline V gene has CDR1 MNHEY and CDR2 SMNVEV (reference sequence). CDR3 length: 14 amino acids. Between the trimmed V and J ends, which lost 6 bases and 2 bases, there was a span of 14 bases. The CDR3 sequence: CASRLSGGAYEQYV. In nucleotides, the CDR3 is TGTGCCAGCAGACTGTCGGGGGGCGCCTACGAGCAGTACGTC.

CDR3 bases: TGTGCCAGCAGCCGCCACCGCGGAGGGAGGCGCGAGCAGTACGTC. This codes for CASSRHRGGRREQYV. This rearrangement joins TRBV28 to TRBJ2-7; the D gene is possibly TRBD2 (6 bases). Per the germline V gene, CDR1 is MDHEN and CDR2 is SYDVKM. Trimming took off 6 bases at V and 6 bases at J, with 21 bases between the two ends. This CDR3 contains 15 residues.

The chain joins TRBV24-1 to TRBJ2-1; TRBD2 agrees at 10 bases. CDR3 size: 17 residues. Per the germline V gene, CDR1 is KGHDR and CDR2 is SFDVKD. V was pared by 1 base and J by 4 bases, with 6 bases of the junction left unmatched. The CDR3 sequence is CATSDLGSGGGYNEQFF. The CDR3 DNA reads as TGTGCCACCAGTGATTTAGGCAGCGGGGGGGGGTACAATGAGCAGTTCTTC.

The CDR3, as DNA: TGTGCCAGCAGGGCGGACAGGGATGGTAACTATGGCTACACCTTC. Translation: CASRADRDGNYGYTF. This rearrangement joins TRBV2 to TRBJ1-2, with 8 nucleotides matching TRBD1. Trimming removed 6 bases from V and 1 base from J; junction bases left unmatched: 7. Germline-derived CDR1 and CDR2 are SNHLY and FYNNEI. CDR3 length: 15 residues.

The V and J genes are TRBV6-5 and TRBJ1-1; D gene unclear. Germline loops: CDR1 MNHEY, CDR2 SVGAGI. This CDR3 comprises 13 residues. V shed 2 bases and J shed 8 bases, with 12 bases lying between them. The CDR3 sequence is CASSYEAGSEAFF. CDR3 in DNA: TGTGCCAGCAGTTACGAGGCCGGATCGGAAGCTTTCTTT.

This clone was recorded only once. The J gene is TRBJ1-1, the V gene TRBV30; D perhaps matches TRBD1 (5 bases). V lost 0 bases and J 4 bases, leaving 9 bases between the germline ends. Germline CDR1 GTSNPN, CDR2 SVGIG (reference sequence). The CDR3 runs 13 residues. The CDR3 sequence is CAWSVQAITEAFF. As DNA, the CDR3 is TGTGCCTGGAGTGTACAGGCTATCACTGAAGCTTTCTTT. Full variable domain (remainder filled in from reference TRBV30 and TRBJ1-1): SQTIHQWPATLVQPVGSPLSLECTVEGTSNPNLYWYRQAAGRGLQLLFYSVGIGQISSEVPQNLSASRPQDRQFILSSKKLLLSDSGFYLCAWSVQAITEAFFGQGTRLTVV.

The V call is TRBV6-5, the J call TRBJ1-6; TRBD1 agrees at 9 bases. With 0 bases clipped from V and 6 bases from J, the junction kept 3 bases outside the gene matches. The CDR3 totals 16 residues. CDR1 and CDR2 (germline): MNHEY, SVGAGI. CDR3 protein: CASSYSTGGGNSPLHF. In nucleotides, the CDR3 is TGTGCCAGCAGTTACTCGACAGGGGGTGGTAATTCACCCCTCCACTTT.

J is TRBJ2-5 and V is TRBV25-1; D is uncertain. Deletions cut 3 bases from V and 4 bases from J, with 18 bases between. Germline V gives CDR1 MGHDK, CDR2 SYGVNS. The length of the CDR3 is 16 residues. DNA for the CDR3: TGTGCCAGCAGTGAGCTGATCATCGCCTCGGGAGAGACCCAGTACTTC. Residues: CASSELIIASGETQYF.

CDR3 in amino acids: CASSFPTSGGAMLTDTQYF. CDR3 DNA: TGTGCCAGCAGCTTCCCGACTAGCGGGGGGGCCATGTTGACAGATACGCAGTATTTT. The chain links TRBV28 to TRBJ2-3; 14 bases agree with TRBD2. Germline V lookup: CDR1 MDHEN, CDR2 SYDVKM. The CDR3 runs 19 residues. V lost 6 bases to trimming and J lost 3 bases; unmatched junction nucleotides: 14.

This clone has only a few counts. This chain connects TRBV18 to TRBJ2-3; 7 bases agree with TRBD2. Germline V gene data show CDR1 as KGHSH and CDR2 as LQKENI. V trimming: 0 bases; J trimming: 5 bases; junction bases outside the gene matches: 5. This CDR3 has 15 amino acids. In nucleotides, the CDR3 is TGTGCCAGCTCACCACCGATGGGCGGGAGAGATACGCAGTATTTT. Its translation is CASSPPMGGRDTQYF.

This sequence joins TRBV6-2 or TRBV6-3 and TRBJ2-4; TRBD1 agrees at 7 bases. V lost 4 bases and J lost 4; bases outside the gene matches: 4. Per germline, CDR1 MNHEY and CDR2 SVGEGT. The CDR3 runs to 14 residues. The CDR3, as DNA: TGTGCCAGCAGTTTAGGGGGCGCAAAAAACATTCAGTACTTC. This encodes CASSLGGAKNIQYF.

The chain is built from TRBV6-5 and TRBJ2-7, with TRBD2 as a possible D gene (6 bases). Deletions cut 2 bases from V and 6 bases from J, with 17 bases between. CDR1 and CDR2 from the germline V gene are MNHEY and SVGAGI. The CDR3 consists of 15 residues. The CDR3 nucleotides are TGTGCCAGCAGTTACGACACCGGGACTCCCCTCGAGCAGTACTTC. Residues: CASSYDTGTPLEQYF.

CDR3 sequence: CASSSLLAGYTDTQYF. The DNA of the CDR3 is TGTGCCAGCAGCTCCCTACTAGCGGGGTACACAGATACGCAGTATTTT. V usage is TRBV7-9 and J usage is TRBJ2-3, with 10 bases identical to TRBD2. The junction had 6 bases not matched to a gene; V was cut back by 4 bases and J by 2 bases. This CDR3 has 16 residues. The V gene's germline CDR1 is SEHNR and CDR2 FQNEAQ (reference sequence).

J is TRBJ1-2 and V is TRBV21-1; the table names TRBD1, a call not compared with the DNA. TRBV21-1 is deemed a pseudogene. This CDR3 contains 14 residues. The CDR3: CASSKARTGFGYTF. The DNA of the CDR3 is TGTGCCAGCAGCAAAGCGCGAACAGGGTTTGGCTACACCTTC.

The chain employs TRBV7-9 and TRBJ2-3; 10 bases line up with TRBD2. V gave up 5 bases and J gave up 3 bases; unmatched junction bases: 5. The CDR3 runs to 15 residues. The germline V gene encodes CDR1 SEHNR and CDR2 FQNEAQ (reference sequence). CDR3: CASSPPTSGTDTQYF. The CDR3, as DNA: TGTGCCAGCAGCCCCCCGACTAGCGGGACAGATACGCAGTATTTT.

The CDR3 loop reads CASSSTGFNPLHF. As DNA, the CDR3 is TGTGCCAGCAGTTCAACCGGTTTTAACCCCCTCCACTTT. The rearrangement links TRBV28 to TRBJ1-6; no reliable D call. CDR3 length: 13 residues. V lost 4 bases and J lost 13, with 14 bases in between. Per germline, CDR1 MDHEN and CDR2 SYDVKM.

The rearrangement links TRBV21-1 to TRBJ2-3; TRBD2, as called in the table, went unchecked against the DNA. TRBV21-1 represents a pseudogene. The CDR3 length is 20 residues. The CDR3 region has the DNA TGTGCCAGCAGCAAAGGTCGGGCCGCGGCAGGAGGGCAGCTTTGGGATACGCAGTATTTT. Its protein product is CASSKGRAAAGGQLWDTQYF.

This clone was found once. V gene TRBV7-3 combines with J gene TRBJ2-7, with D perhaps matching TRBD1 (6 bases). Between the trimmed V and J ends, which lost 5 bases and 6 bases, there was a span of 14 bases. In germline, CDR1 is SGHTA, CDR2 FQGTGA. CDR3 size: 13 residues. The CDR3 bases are TGTGCCAGCAGCGTTACAGGGTCTACCGAGCAGTACTTC. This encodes CASSVTGSTEQYF.

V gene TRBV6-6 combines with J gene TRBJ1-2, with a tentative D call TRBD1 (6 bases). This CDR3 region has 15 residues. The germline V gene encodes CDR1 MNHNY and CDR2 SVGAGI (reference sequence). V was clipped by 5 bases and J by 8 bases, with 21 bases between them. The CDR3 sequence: CASSNQAQGALGYTF. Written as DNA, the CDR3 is TGTGCCAGCAGTAACCAAGCACAGGGTGCGTTAGGCTACACCTTC.

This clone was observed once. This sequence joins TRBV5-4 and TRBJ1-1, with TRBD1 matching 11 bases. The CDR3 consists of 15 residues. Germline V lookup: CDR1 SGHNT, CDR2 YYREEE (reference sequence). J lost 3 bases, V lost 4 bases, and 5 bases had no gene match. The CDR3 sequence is CASSLPGQGDTEAFF. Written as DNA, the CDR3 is TGTGCCAGCAGCCTGCCGGGACAGGGGGACACTGAAGCTTTCTTT.

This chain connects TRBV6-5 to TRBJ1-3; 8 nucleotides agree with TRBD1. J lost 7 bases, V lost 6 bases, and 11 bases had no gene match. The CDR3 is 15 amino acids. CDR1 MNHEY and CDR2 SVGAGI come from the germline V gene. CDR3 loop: CASSDRQGKKNTIYF. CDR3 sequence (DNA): TGTGCCAGCAGCGACCGACAGGGGAAAAAGAACACCATATATTTT.

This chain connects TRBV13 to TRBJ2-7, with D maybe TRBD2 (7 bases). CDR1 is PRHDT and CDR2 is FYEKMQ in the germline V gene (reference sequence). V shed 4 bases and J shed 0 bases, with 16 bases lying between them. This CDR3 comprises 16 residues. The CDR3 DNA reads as TGTGCCAGCAGCTCGTCTTGGCGGGGGCCCTCCTACGAGCAGTACGTC. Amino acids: CASSSSWRGPSYEQYV.

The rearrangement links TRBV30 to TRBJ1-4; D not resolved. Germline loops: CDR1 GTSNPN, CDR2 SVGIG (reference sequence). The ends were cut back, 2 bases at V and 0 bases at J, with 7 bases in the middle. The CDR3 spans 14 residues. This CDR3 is CAWSYSATNEKLFF. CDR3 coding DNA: TGTGCCTGGAGTTACTCTGCAACTAATGAAAAACTGTTTTTT.